These 3 T cell receptor beta chains were sequenced from one sample in a study of shared T cell receptors in the human thymus. The repertoire was sequenced with immunoSEQ multiplex PCR; TCRdb's copy has only in-frame clones and lacks some. The sample holds 540,000 or so clones, about four fifths seen once. The sample was also linked to a second study, of human thymus T cells.

The sample consisted of thymocytes. These receptors were collected from a boy younger than two with a congenital heart defect.

The CDR3 protein is CASSQDGGVAGGKETQYF. CDR3 DNA: TGCGCCAGCAGCCAAGATGGAGGGGTAGCGGGAGGGAAAGAGACCCAGTACTTC. V and J are TRBV4-1 and TRBJ2-5; 11 bases fit TRBD2. The germline V gene encodes CDR1 MGHRA and CDR2 YSYEKL. Unmatched junction bases numbered 9, after V lost 0 bases and J lost 3 bases. This CDR3 has 18 amino acids.

DNA for the CDR3: TGTGCCAGCAGTGAAAACGGGGTTAGCGGGAGGATTTTGTTCTACGAGCAGTACTTC. Its protein is CASSENGVSGRILFYEQYF. This sequence joins TRBV2 and TRBJ2-7; 10 nucleotides align to TRBD2. In germline, CDR1 is SNHLY, CDR2 FYNNEI. The J segment lost 3 bases and the V segment lost 2 bases, leaving 16 bases of the junction unmatched. The CDR3 length is 19 residues.

This rearrangement joins TRBV30 to TRBJ1-1; a weak D match, TRBD1 (6 bases). Trimming took 7 bases from V and 4 from J, leaving 28 bases between them. This CDR3 comprises 17 residues. Germline-derived CDR1 and CDR2 are GTSNPN and SVGIG (reference sequence). Here the CDR3 reads CALTPRQGSGAGTEAFF. The CDR3 DNA reads as TGTGCCTTAACACCCCGGCAGGGGTCAGGGGCGGGCACTGAAGCTTTCTTT.